The 13 T cell receptor beta chains presented below share a single source sample, sequenced in a study of cytomegalovirus exposure and HLA in healthy donors. The PCR used 60 Vbeta and 13 Jbeta primers. Sequenced by immunoSEQ multiplex PCR; TCRdb stores in-frame clones only, minus some. The table records 120,000 to 150,000 clones, around 70% of them present only once. The specimen sequenced was PBMCs. The receptors originated from a young woman in good health and CMV-seronegative.

The CDR3 DNA sequence: TGTGCCAGCAGTGACCGACAGGGCCGACAAGAGACCCAGTACTTC. Residues: CASSDRQGRQETQYF. The rearrangement joins TRBV25-1 to TRBJ2-5, with 7 bases that match TRBD1. Germline V gene sequence: CDR1 MGHDK, CDR2 SYGVNS. The CDR3 runs to 15 residues. Trimming removed 3 bases from V and 2 bases from J; junction bases left unmatched: 6.

V usage is TRBV18 and J usage is TRBJ2-5, with no clear D. CDR3 length: 13 residues. In germline, CDR1 is KGHSH, CDR2 LQKENI. V dropped 3 bases and J dropped 2 bases, with 7 bases sitting between them. The CDR3 protein is CASSPAQQETQYF. DNA of the CDR3: TGTGCCAGCTCACCTGCGCAACAAGAGACCCAGTACTTC.

The chain joins TRBV6-1 to TRBJ2-1; possibly TRBD2 for D (6 bases). This CDR3 comprises 15 residues. CDR1 and CDR2 from the germline V gene are MNHNS and SASEGT. The ends were cut back, 10 bases at V and 4 bases at J, with 20 bases in the middle. CDR3 protein: CAITLGAGSYNEQFF. CDR3 nucleotide sequence: TGTGCCATCACCCTAGGGGCGGGGTCTTACAATGAGCAGTTCTTC.

The V and J genes are TRBV7-3 and TRBJ2-1, with a tentative D call TRBD1 (5 bases). V was cut by 1 base and J by 4 bases, with 5 bases left in between. Germline-derived CDR1 and CDR2 are SGHTA and FQGTGA. The CDR3 has 13 amino acids. In DNA, the CDR3 is TGTGCCAGCAGCTTAAGACAGTACAATGAGCAGTTCTTC. This codes for CASSLRQYNEQFF. Complete variable domain (other parts from reference TRBV7-3 and TRBJ2-1): GAGVSQTPSNKVTEKGKYVELRCDPISGHTALYWYRQSLGQGPEFLIYFQGTGAADDSGLPNDRFFAVRPEGSVSTLKIQRTERGDSAVYLCASSLRQYNEQFFGPGTRLTVL.

Only a few counts were recorded for this clone. This chain connects TRBV18 to TRBJ1-1, with D possibly being TRBD1 (6 bases). The CDR3 spans 16 residues. The V and J ends lost 1 base and 1 base respectively, with 13 bases between them. Germline V gene lookup returns CDR1 KGHSH and CDR2 LQKENI. The CDR3 region has the DNA TGTGCCAGCTCACCACGGGAACAGGGATCGAACACTGAAGCTTTCTTT. As protein: CASSPREQGSNTEAFF.

CDR3 in DNA: TGTGCCAGCAGCCAGGGAGCGGGAAGGTACAATGAGCAGTTCTTC. Its protein product is CASSQGAGRYNEQFF. This sequence joins TRBV11-2 and TRBJ2-1; 7 nucleotides agree with TRBD2. With 5 bases clipped from V and 4 bases from J, the junction kept 8 bases outside the gene matches. Looked up from germline, CDR1 is SGHAT and CDR2 is FQNNGV. The CDR3 spans 15 residues.

The genes are TRBV30 and TRBJ1-2; D not certain. This CDR3 comprises 12 residues. V lost 3 bases and J lost 1, with 6 bases in between. Germline V gene sequence: CDR1 GTSNPN, CDR2 SVGIG (reference sequence). CDR3 residues: CAWRKLNYGYTF. In nucleotides, the CDR3 is TGTGCCTGGAGGAAACTTAACTATGGCTACACCTTC.

The chain carries TRBV9 and TRBJ2-2; 9 bases line up with TRBD1. Losses at the gene ends were 0 bases for V and 5 bases for J; bases not matched to a gene: 5. Germline V gene data show CDR1 as SGDLS and CDR2 as YYNGEE. The CDR3 loop spans 16 amino acids. DNA of the CDR3: TGTGCCAGCAGCGTAGAGGCACAGGGGGCAACCGGGGAGCTGTTTTTT. Its translation is CASSVEAQGATGELFF.

The chain has TRBV28 and TRBJ2-7; a possible D gene is TRBD1 (7 bases). Trimming removed 5 bases at V and 4 bases at J, with 12 bases between. This CDR3 contains 13 residues. CDR1 MDHEN and CDR2 SYDVKM come from the germline V gene. CDR3 region: CASSPPGGYEQYF. CDR3 DNA: TGTGCCAGCAGTCCCCCAGGGGGGTACGAGCAGTACTTC. The full variable domain, in which reference TRBV28 and TRBJ2-7 provide the parts outside the CDR3, is DVKVTQSSRYLVKRTGEKVFLECVQDMDHENMFWYRQDPGLGLRLIYFSYDVKMKEKGDIPEGYSVSREKKERFSLILESASTNQTSMYLCASSPPGGYEQYFGPGTRLTVT.

J is TRBJ2-2 and V is TRBV2; 10 positions agree with TRBD2. Per germline, CDR1 SNHLY and CDR2 FYNNEI. V lost 4 bases, J lost 6 bases, and 5 bases stayed unmatched. The CDR3 covers 15 residues. The DNA for the CDR3 is TGTGCCAGCAGTGGGCTAGCGGGGGCGCCCGGGGAGCTGTTTTTT. Translating it yields CASSGLAGAPGELFF.

The rearrangement links TRBV28 to TRBJ2-3, with D perhaps matching TRBD2 (7 bases). Trimming took off 5 bases at V and 0 bases at J, with 18 bases between the two ends. Germline V gives CDR1 MDHEN, CDR2 SYDVKM. This CDR3 is built from 17 residues. This CDR3 is CASSRPLGGPSTDTQYF. CDR3 DNA sequence: TGTGCCAGCAGTCGCCCTTTGGGGGGGCCCAGCACAGATACGCAGTATTTT.

V and J are TRBV7-8 and TRBJ1-5, with unresolved D. With 3 bases removed from V and 5 bases from J, the gap between germline ends came to 11 bases. Looked up from germline, CDR1 is SGHVS and CDR2 is FQNEAQ. The CDR3 has 14 amino acids. The CDR3 bases are TGTGCCAGCAGCTTGAATCGGGATTATCAGCCCCAGCATTTT. Its translation is CASSLNRDYQPQHF.

This clone was picked up one time. J is TRBJ1-2 and V is TRBV5-1; 9 bases match TRBD1. This CDR3 has 15 residues. CDR1 SGHRS and CDR2 YFSETQ come from the germline V gene. The junction had 10 bases not matched to a gene; V was cut back by 4 bases and J by 6 bases. In nucleotides, the CDR3 is TGCGCCAGCAGCCTAACCGGGACAGGGAGAAATGGCTACACCTTC. Its translation is CASSLTGTGRNGYTF.